This TCR beta chain was retrieved from a study of radiotherapy plus CTLA-4 blockade in lung cancer. Study-wide findings and caveats: There was expansion of tumor-derived TCR clones in blood after radiotherapy plus ipilimumab.

TCRdb's table, derived via immunoSEQ multiplex PCR, lists solely in-frame clones and lacks some. Here the sample spans 86,000 or so clones, 78% being singletons. V lost 5 bases to trimming and J lost 2 bases, with 12 bases between them. The CDR3 totals 15 residues. CDR1 is SGHVS, CDR2 FNYEAQ, per germline. This clone was recorded only once. No antigen is known for it. The chain has TRBV7-6 and TRBJ2-2; D is unclear. The receptor was isolated from a human donor with non-small cell lung cancer who had a partial response to radiotherapy plus ipilimumab. Some clones in this sample may be carry-over from other donors' samples. Sample: peripheral blood, taken from a patient treated with radiotherapy plus ipilimumab. This CDR3 reads CASSPRNLNTGELFF. CDR3 nucleotide sequence: TGTGCCAGCAGCCCTAGAAATCTCAACACCGGGGAGCTGTTTTTT.